This T cell receptor (beta chain) was identified during a study of monozygotic twins with inflammatory bowel disease. TCRdb reworked the 5' RACE reads into one entry per CDR3 protein, no DNA. The table for this sample gives more than 300,000 distinct CDR3 sequences. Researchers collected around 2.6 ml of blood per donor. Study findings and constraints: Immunosuppressive treatments were not uniform, and this may have added variability to patient repertoires. Subtypes among T cells remained indistinguishable.

For this clonotype: Its antigen is not identified.

The sequenced material came from blood. The receptor was isolated from a human donor with ulcerative colitis or Crohn's disease, or a healthy co-twin of an affected twin (not recorded which).

CDR3 sequence: CASSLSGPLNYGYTF. The chain couples TRBV5-1 to TRBJ1-2; TCRdb's D call, TRBD1, is unchecked because there is no DNA. Germline-derived CDR1 and CDR2 are SGHRS and YFSETQ. The CDR3 covers 15 residues.